These T cell receptor beta chains were read from a single sample in a study of blood T cell repertoires in COVID-19. Generated by immunoSEQ multiplex PCR, the TCRdb table keeps only in-frame clones and is missing some. The sample lists around 370,000 clones, more than 75% occurring once. The sample comprised PBMCs or T cells enriched from blood (not recorded which). Receptors were obtained from a young woman who had recovered from COVID-19. The CDR3 runs from the conserved cysteine through the conserved F or W. The D gene is left open where the match is weak. Size tells how often a clone was seen (once, few, many) or the class of an expanded clone, and some rows leave it out.

TRBD1,TRBJ1-3,TRBV7-8,-,TGTGCCAGCAGCTCTTTGGACAGGGGCTCTGGAAACACCATATATTTT,CASSSLDRGSGNTIYF
TRBD2,TRBJ2-3,TRBV5-1,-,TGCGCCAGCAGCTTCGAAACGTGGGGGGGAAGAGATCCAGATACGCAGTATTTT,CASSFETWGGRDPDTQYF
-,TRBJ1-2,TRBV5-6,-,TGTGCCAGCAGCCTTACTTGGGGGCAGGTTGGCTATGGCTACACCTTC,CASSLTWGQVGYGYTF
TRBD1,TRBJ1-2,TRBV6-2/TRBV6-3,once,TGTGCCAGCAGTTCTCCTTCTAGGGCAGGGGGCAGTGACTATGGCTACACCTTC,CASSSPSRAGGSDYGYTF
TRBD1,TRBJ2-7,TRBV5-6,-,TGTGCCAGCAGCTATACAGGGGCCTCCTACGAGCAGTACTTC,CASSYTGASYEQYF
-,TRBJ2-2,TRBV5-5,-,TGTGCCAGCACACTACTCCCCCGGCAGACTAACACCGGGGAGCTGTTTTTT,CASTLLPRQTNTGELFF
TRBD1,TRBJ1-4,TRBV11-2,-,TGTGCCAGCGGTCGGGGACAGGGAAATGAAAAACTGTTTTTT,CASGRGQGNEKLFF
-,TRBJ2-7,TRBV24-1,-,TGTGCCACCAGTGATTTCCACCCTCCCTCGAGCGGTAACAGCTCCTACGAGCAGTACTTC,CATSDFHPPSSGNSSYEQYF
-,TRBJ1-1,TRBV10-1,-,TGCGCCAGCAGTGAAACTCGGGGGGGTTACACTGAAGCTTTCTTT,CASSETRGGYTEAFF
TRBD1,TRBJ1-1,TRBV7-3,-,TGTGCCAGCAGCTCAGGACAGGGGGATACAAGTTTCTTT,CASSSGQGDTSFF
-,TRBJ2-3,TRBV7-9,-,TGTGCCAGCAGCTTAGCGCAGACAGATACGCAGTATTTT,CASSLAQTDTQYF
TRBD2,TRBJ2-1,TRBV9,-,TGTGCCAGCAGCGTAGTTCCAAGCGGGGGGGTATTGGTCGTCGGCAATGAGCAGTTCTTC,CASSVVPSGGVLVVGNEQFF
TRBD1,TRBJ2-1,TRBV30,-,TGTGCCTGGAGCAAAGGACAGGGATACAATGAGCAGTTCTTC,CAWSKGQGYNEQFF
-,TRBJ2-7,TRBV5-1,-,TGCGCCAGCAGGTCCTCCAGGGGGGTCTACGAGCAGTACTTC,CASRSSRGVYEQYF
-,TRBJ2-1,TRBV19,once,TGTGCCAGTACCCCAGGGCCAAGCTCCTACAATGAGCAGTTCTTC,CASTPGPSSYNEQFF
TRBD2,TRBJ2-2,TRBV28,-,TGTGCCAGCAGATCCCCCGGGGGGGGGACAACCGGGGAGCTGTTTTTT,CASRSPGGGTTGELFF
TRBD1,TRBJ2-3,TRBV9,-,TGTGCCAGCAGCGTATACATGGGGACAGGGAGCACAGATACGCAGTATTTT,CASSVYMGTGSTDTQYF
-,TRBJ2-7,TRBV15,-,TGTGCCACCAGCAGAGATTCAGGGGCCTACGAGCAGTACTTC,CATSRDSGAYEQYF
-,TRBJ1-2,TRBV4-1,-,TGCGCCAGCAGCCCCACGTTTCCCTCGGGGAACTATGGCTACACCTTC,CASSPTFPSGNYGYTF
TRBD1,TRBJ1-5,TRBV27,-,TGTGCCAGCAGTTTATCCGACAGGGTTCAGCCCCAGCATTTT,CASSLSDRVQPQHF
TRBD1,TRBJ1-6,TRBV19,-,TGTGCCAGTAGTACTACCGGGACAGAAAATTCACCCCTCCACTTT,CASSTTGTENSPLHF
TRBD1,TRBJ2-1,TRBV7-9,-,TGTGCCAGTCATACGGGACAGCACAATGAGCAGTTCTTC,CASHTGQHNEQFF
TRBD2,TRBJ2-7,TRBV7-9,-,TGTGCCAGCAGCCCGGGGCAGGGAGGGTCCCGCGAGCAGTACTTC,CASSPGQGGSREQYF
-,TRBJ1-1,TRBV11-3,-,TGTGCCAGCAGTAACGGGGGGCACGCTTTCTTT,CASSNGGHAFF
-,TRBJ1-5,TRBV7-9,-,TGTGCCAGCAGCGCAGGGAACCAGCCCCAGCATTTT,CASSAGNQPQHF
TRBD1,TRBJ1-2,TRBV7-9,-,TGTGCCAGCAGCTTAGCGGACAGGGGCCCGGGCTACACCTTC,CASSLADRGPGYTF
-,TRBJ1-6,TRBV14,-,TGTGCCAGCAGCCAAGGATACAGCTACTATAATTCACCCCTCCACTTT,CASSQGYSYYNSPLHF
TRBD1,TRBJ1-6,TRBV11-2,few,TGTGCCAGCAGCTCGGGGACAGGATATCAAGGGTCACCCCTCCACTTT,CASSSGTGYQGSPLHF
TRBD1,TRBJ1-1,TRBV7-3,-,TGTGCCAGCAGCTTATCAGGGGGCGAGATGAACACTGAAGCTTTCTTT,CASSLSGGEMNTEAFF
-,TRBJ2-7,TRBV4-1,-,TGCGCCAGCAGCCAAGATGGGCAGGGGTTTAACTACGAGCAGTACTTC,CASSQDGQGFNYEQYF
TRBD1,TRBJ2-7,TRBV3-1/TRBV3-2,-,TGTGCCAGCAGCCAAGATTTGAAGGGGGCATCCTACGAGCAGTACTTC,CASSQDLKGASYEQYF
-,TRBJ2-3,TRBV7-2,-,TGTGCCAGCAGCTTAGGCAAGGCCCCGGGTGTAGATACGCAGTATTTT,CASSLGKAPGVDTQYF
-,TRBJ1-5,TRBV5-8,-,TGTGCCAGCAGCTTGGTCGTGCAGCCCCAGCATTTT,CASSLVVQPQHF
TRBD2,TRBJ2-1,TRBV5-1,-,TGCGCCAGCAGCCAAGACCCGGGACTAGCGGGGGCCTACTCCTACAATGAGCAGTTCTTC,CASSQDPGLAGAYSYNEQFF
TRBD1,TRBJ1-5,TRBV19,-,TGTGCCAGTACTCCACAGGGGTTTCAAGATCAGCCCCAGCATTTT,CASTPQGFQDQPQHF
TRBD1,TRBJ2-2,TRBV11-3,once,TGTGCCAGCAGCATGGACAGGGGGCCCGGGGAGCTGTTTTTT,CASSMDRGPGELFF
TRBD2,TRBJ2-5,TRBV7-2,-,TGTGCCAGCAGCTTAGCGGGACTAGCGGAGACCCAGTACTTC,CASSLAGLAETQYF
-,TRBJ1-1,TRBV7-9,-,TGTGCCAGCAGCTCGGAGGGGTTCATGAACACTGAAGCTTTCTTT,CASSSEGFMNTEAFF
TRBD1,TRBJ1-2,TRBV5-1,-,TGCGCCAGCAGCAGGGGACAGGGGTCCGTTAAAGATGATGGCTACACCTTC,CASSRGQGSVKDDGYTF
-,TRBJ2-1,TRBV28,-,TGTGCCAGCAGTCCCTCACGCGGGGGCGAGGATGAGCAGTTCTTC,CASSPSRGGEDEQFF
-,TRBJ1-1,TRBV19,-,TGTGCCAGTAGCTATGGCGCGGGGAGCACTGAAGCTTTCTTT,CASSYGAGSTEAFF
TRBD1,TRBJ1-1,TRBV27,-,TGTGCCAGCAGTCCCCCTCGGACAGGGATTAACACTGAAGCTTTCTTT,CASSPPRTGINTEAFF
-,TRBJ1-2,TRBV30,-,TGTGCCTGGACAGCTAACTATGGCTACACCTTC,CAWTANYGYTF
-,TRBJ1-5,TRBV10-3,-,TGTGCCATCAGCGAACAGTTCGGCAATCAGCCCCAGCATTTT,CAISEQFGNQPQHF
TRBD1,TRBJ1-1,TRBV7-2,-,TGTGCCAGCAGCTCCGTAGCCTTATCCGGGACAGGCACTGAAGCTTTCTTT,CASSSVALSGTGTEAFF
-,TRBJ2-4,TRBV6-5,-,TGTGCCAGCACCCACGGGGACATTCAGTACTTC,CASTHGDIQYF
-,TRBJ2-5,TRBV5-4,once,TGTGCCAGCAGCGGTACCCGCGCCTCACAGGGACAAGAGACCCAGTACTTC,CASSGTRASQGQETQYF
TRBD1,TRBJ2-3,TRBV13,-,TGTGCCAGCAGCATTACAGGGGTTACGCAGTATTTT,CASSITGVTQYF
-,TRBJ2-3,TRBV14,-,TGTGCCAGCAGCCTTGGACTCAGAGGGCCGAAAACAGATACGCAGTATTTT,CASSLGLRGPKTDTQYF
-,TRBJ2-5,TRBV12-3/TRBV12-4,once,TGTGCCAGCAAAACAGGGGAGGAAGAGACCCAGTACTTC,CASKTGEEETQYF
TRBD1,TRBJ1-2,TRBV5-4,-,TGTGCCAGCAGCTTTCGGGACAGTAACTATGGCTACACCTTC,CASSFRDSNYGYTF
TRBD1,TRBJ1-1,TRBV10-3,-,TGTGCCATCAGCGACCGGGACAGGTTCACTGAAGCTTTCTTT,CAISDRDRFTEAFF
-,TRBJ2-2,TRBV14,-,TGTGCCAGCAGCCAAGTACTGGCCGGGGAGCTGTTTTTT,CASSQVLAGELFF
-,TRBJ1-1,TRBV19,few,TGTGCCAGTAGTATTTCCGGGGGTTGGACTGAAGCTTTCTTT,CASSISGGWTEAFF
-,TRBJ2-7,TRBV9,once,TGTGCCAGCAGCCCCGAACTCGGGATCGTGGCCGGCGAGCAGTACTTC,CASSPELGIVAGEQYF
TRBD2,TRBJ2-5,TRBV24-1,-,TGTGCCACCAGTACTGAGGGTAGCGGGCTGGAGGGGGAGACCCAGTACTTC,CATSTEGSGLEGETQYF
TRBD2,TRBJ2-1,TRBV9,-,TGTGCCAGCAGCGCTAGCGGTCTCTCCTACAATGAGCAGTTCTTC,CASSASGLSYNEQFF
-,TRBJ2-5,TRBV7-8,-,TGTGCCAGCAGCTTACAGGGGAGAGAGACCCAGTACTTC,CASSLQGRETQYF
-,TRBJ1-3,TRBV7-8,-,TGTGCCAGCAGCCCCTACGGTGGGGGACTTGGAAACACCATATATTTT,CASSPYGGGLGNTIYF